Given below is one T cell receptor beta chain in context. The sample comes from a study of CD8+ T cells in alopecia areata. Once RNA had been extracted, it was reverse transcribed into cDNA to act as the sequencing template. Repertoires were generated with immunoSEQ multiplex PCR, while TCRdb's copy carries only in-frame clones and drops some. This table holds 110,000 to 150,000 clones, about 59% found once. Described treatment: oral pan-JAK inhibitor, 5-10 mg twice daily. Trimming took 5 bases from V and 8 from J, leaving 16 bases between them. The V gene's germline CDR1 is MNHEY and CDR2 SMNVEV (reference sequence). This CDR3 is 14 amino acids long.

V and J are TRBV27 and TRBJ2-4, with D possibly TRBD2 on 6 matching bases. The sequence was collected from a human donor with alopecia areata. The input for sequencing was CD8+ T cells sorted from blood, taken at week 4, from a patient treated with tofacitinib. The CDR3 region is CASSLALRGDIQYF. CDR3 bases: TGTGCCAGCAGTCTCGCCCTCCGCGGGGACATTCAGTACTTC.